The 31 T cell receptor beta chains in this list originate from one sample, sequenced in a study of Ad26.COV2.S vaccination and SARS-CoV-2 variants. Data came from immunoSEQ multiplex PCR; TCRdb stores just in-frame clones and leaves some out. This table holds roughly 410,000 clones, about four fifths found once. As to treatment: 15 to 20 received Ad26.COV2.S at low or high dose, single or two shots; roughly 5 received placebo; per-sample allocation not given. Collection of samples fell on day 63 after the first vaccine or placebo injection. This specimen was peripheral blood, taken in a trial of Ad26.COV2.S vaccine versus placebo. The origin of the receptors is a person between 18 and 65 years old who received the Ad26.COV2.S COVID-19 vaccine or a placebo.

About this clone: The same CDR3 also results from other DNA sequences found in this sample. The chain is built from TRBV9 and TRBJ2-1; D is ambiguous. Germline V gene lookup returns CDR1 SGDLS and CDR2 YYNGEE. Trimming took off 0 bases at V and 7 bases at J, with 8 bases between the two ends. The CDR3 extends over 13 amino acids. The CDR3 nucleotides are TGTGCCAGCAGCGTAGCTCGTAGTAATGAGCAGTTCTTC. Its protein product is CASSVARSNEQFF.

The chain uses TRBV6-1 and TRBJ2-7; D not resolved. The CDR3 is 14 residues long. Looked up from germline, CDR1 is MNHNS and CDR2 is SASEGT. V shed 2 bases and J shed 0 bases, with 8 bases lying between them. In DNA, the CDR3 is TGTGCCAGCAGTGAAATCCCCACCTCCTACGAGCAGTACTTC. Amino acids: CASSEIPTSYEQYF.

The chain carries TRBV19 and TRBJ1-1, with a weak D call TRBD1 (5 bases). CDR3 length equals 12 residues. The V and J ends lost 1 base and 11 bases respectively, with 11 bases between them. Germline CDR1 and CDR2: LNHDA and SQIVND (reference sequence). The CDR3 sequence: CASSIVGGAAFF. In nucleotides, the CDR3 is TGTGCCAGTAGTATAGTAGGCGGGGCCGCTTTCTTT.

This chain uses TRBV2 with TRBJ2-3; 13 nucleotides match TRBD2. The ends lost 8 bases at V and 5 bases at J; junction bases unmatched: 1. Germline V gene sequence: CDR1 SNHLY, CDR2 FYNNEI. The CDR3 is made up of 13 amino acids. The CDR3 DNA follows: TGTGCCAGCGGACTAGCGGGAGTAGATACGCAGTATTTT. Translated: CASGLAGVDTQYF.

This clone was counted a few times. This chain links TRBV7-2 with TRBJ1-5; D remains ambiguous. V was pared by 3 bases and J by 7 bases, with 10 bases between. Germline CDR1 and CDR2: SGHTA and FQGNSA. The CDR3 spans 13 residues. In DNA, the CDR3 is TGTGCCAGCAGCTTCTACCAAATACAGCCCCAGCATTTT. As protein: CASSFYQIQPQHF. The whole variable domain, filled in from reference TRBV7-2 and TRBJ1-5, reads GAGVSQSPSNKVTEKGKDVELRCDPISGHTALYWYRQSLGQGLEFLIYFQGNSAPDKSGLPSDRFSAERTGGSVSTLTIQRTQQEDSAVYLCASSFYQIQPQHFGDGTRLSIL.

The genes are TRBV9 and TRBJ2-3; TRBD2 matches 8 bases. Germline-derived CDR1 and CDR2 are SGDLS and YYNGEE. Losses at the gene ends were 0 bases for V and 7 bases for J; bases not matched to a gene: 7. The CDR3 loop spans 15 amino acids. CDR3 sequence reads: CASSVGGSGTYTQYF. In DNA, the CDR3 is TGTGCCAGCAGCGTAGGGGGTAGCGGGACGTATACGCAGTATTTT.

The CDR3: CASSSELAYYEQYF. The CDR3 coding sequence is TGTGCCAGCAGCTCAGAGCTAGCTTACTACGAGCAGTACTTC. This chain links TRBV7-8 with TRBJ2-7, with a possible D match to TRBD2 (5 bases). V dropped 4 bases and J dropped 3 bases, with 13 bases sitting between them. Germline values: CDR1 SGHVS, CDR2 FQNEAQ. The CDR3 sequence is 14 residues long.

V usage is TRBV18 and J usage is TRBJ1-1; 8 bases line up with TRBD1. The V gene end was trimmed by 3 bases and the J gene end by 8 bases; junction bases not matched to a gene: 11. CDR1 is KGHSH and CDR2 is LQKENI in the germline V gene. The CDR3 spans 15 residues. Here the CDR3 DNA reads TGTGCCAGCTCACCGGCAGGGAACAGGGGGTCGGAAGCTTTCTTT. The encoded protein is CASSPAGNRGSEAFF.

This clone occurred once. The V call is TRBV25-1, the J call TRBJ2-7, with 7 bases aligning to TRBD1. V lost 7 bases to trimming and J lost 5 bases; unmatched junction nucleotides: 14. The CDR3 sequence is 15 residues long. Germline CDR1 is MGHDK and CDR2 is SYGVNS. The CDR3 region is CASTTDREFHHEQYF. The CDR3 DNA reads TGTGCCAGCACCACCGACAGGGAGTTCCACCACGAGCAGTACTTC.

V and J are TRBV30 and TRBJ2-4; no reliable D call. The CDR3 is 14 amino acids. Germline CDR1 reads GTSNPN; CDR2 reads SVGIG (reference sequence). Deletions cut 4 bases from V and 2 bases from J, with 12 bases between. In DNA form, the CDR3 reads TGTGCCTGGATGAGCAGTAGGTCCAAAAACATTCAGTACTTC. This sequence encodes CAWMSSRSKNIQYF.

The chain is built from TRBV29-1 and TRBJ1-2; possibly TRBD1 for D (5 bases). Trimming stripped 3 bases from V and 7 bases from J, with 12 bases between. The V gene's germline CDR1 is SQVTM and CDR2 ANQGSEA. This CDR3 has 12 residues. The CDR3 DNA is TGCAGCGTTGAGACGACAGTGCCTGGCTACACCTTC. This sequence encodes CSVETTVPGYTF.

Notes on this clone: A junction end diverges from the germline sequence, so it may reflect a read error. The rearrangement uses TRBV29-1 and TRBJ2-1, with D perhaps matching TRBD1 (7 bases). The germline gives CDR1 SQVTM, CDR2 ANQGSEA. CDR3 length: 10 residues. CDR3: CSVEIQGEVF. The CDR3 DNA sequence: TGCAGCGTTGAAATCCAGGGGGAGGTCTTC.

The V and J genes are TRBV5-1 and TRBJ2-1; no clear D gene. CDR1 is SGHRS, CDR2 YFSETQ, per germline. Trimming stripped 0 bases from V and 0 bases from J, with 10 bases between. The length of the CDR3 is 16 residues. CDR3 bases: TGCGCCAGCAGCTTGGTAGAGTTGAGCTCCTACAATGAGCAGTTCTTC. It yields the protein CASSLVELSSYNEQFF.

V and J are TRBV10-2 and TRBJ2-7; 10 bases align to TRBD2. V lost 2 bases and J lost 4; bases outside the gene matches: 5. CDR1 is WSHSY and CDR2 is SAAADI in the germline V gene. This CDR3 region has 15 residues. CDR3 DNA sequence: TGCGCCAGCAGTGAGACTAGCGGGAAGACTTACGAGCAGTACTTC. Amino acid sequence: CASSETSGKTYEQYF.

This rearrangement joins TRBV6-5 to TRBJ1-1; 7 bases map to TRBD1. J was trimmed by 0 bases and V by 2 bases; bases with no gene match: 3. Germline V gene lookup returns CDR1 MNHEY and CDR2 SVGAGI. The CDR3 covers 15 residues. The CDR3 region has the DNA TGTGCCAGCAGTTACCAGGGGGGCATGAACACTGAAGCTTTCTTT. Translation gives CASSYQGGMNTEAFF.

J is TRBJ2-7 and V is TRBV15; 16 bases match TRBD2. The CDR3 runs to 19 residues. Germline values: CDR1 LNHNV, CDR2 YYDKDF (reference sequence). The V gene end was trimmed by 1 base and the J gene end by 6 bases; junction bases not matched to a gene: 12. The CDR3 region is CATSRAAGGLAGGLIEQYF. Here the CDR3 DNA reads TGTGCCACCAGCAGAGCGGCCGGGGGACTAGCGGGGGGGCTCATCGAGCAGTACTTC. The whole variable domain, filled in from reference TRBV15 and TRBJ2-7, reads DAMVIQNPRYQVTQFGKPVTLSCSQTLNHNVMYWYQQKSSQAPKLLFHYYDKDFNNEADTPDNFQSRRPNTSFCFLDIRSPGLGDTAMYLCATSRAAGGLAGGLIEQYFGPGTRLTVT.

The chain joins TRBV30 to TRBJ1-1; D not certain. Germline CDR1 and CDR2: GTSNPN and SVGIG (reference sequence). The V end lost 3 bases, the J end lost 0 bases, and 11 bases lay between the germline ends. The CDR3 is 14 residues long. The CDR3, as DNA: TGTGCCTGGAGGGCGGGCAGAATGAACACTGAAGCTTTCTTT. It encodes CAWRAGRMNTEAFF.

The genes are TRBV19 and TRBJ1-1; D is possibly TRBD1 (6 bases). CDR1 and CDR2 from the germline V gene are LNHDA and SQIVND (reference sequence). The CDR3 totals 13 residues. Trimming shortened V by 3 bases and J by 5 bases, and 10 bases separated the two germline ends. The CDR3 bases are TGTGCCAGTAGTATCCAGGGGCGGACTGAAGCTTTCTTT. Protein: CASSIQGRTEAFF.

The genes are TRBV6-5 and TRBJ2-7, with D perhaps matching TRBD1 (6 bases). The CDR3 has 13 residues. The ends were cut back, 8 bases at V and 3 bases at J, with 14 bases in the middle. From germline, CDR1 is MNHEY and CDR2 SVGAGI. The CDR3 spells CASQQGTDYEQYF. Written as DNA, the CDR3 is TGTGCCAGCCAACAGGGTACGGACTACGAGCAGTACTTC.

The chain links TRBV14 to TRBJ2-1; 13 nucleotides align to TRBD2. The CDR3 runs 17 residues. Per the germline V gene, CDR1 is SGHDN and CDR2 is FVKESK. V lost 0 bases and J lost 7; bases outside the gene matches: 6. The CDR3 sequence is CASSQEGWTSGRNEQFF. CDR3 bases: TGTGCCAGCAGCCAAGAAGGATGGACTAGCGGGAGAAATGAGCAGTTCTTC.

The rearrangement links TRBV7-9 to TRBJ1-2; D is unresolved. The germline V gene encodes CDR1 SEHNR and CDR2 FQNEAQ (reference sequence). CDR3 length equals 11 residues. CDR3 sequence reads: CGDQVEGGYTF. The DNA of the CDR3 is TGTGGTGACCAGGTGGAAGGAGGCTACACCTTC.

This clone appeared once. This rearrangement joins TRBV7-9 to TRBJ2-2, with 11 bases matching TRBD2. Unmatched junction bases numbered 8, after V lost 5 bases and J lost 6 bases. CDR3 length equals 16 residues. Germline V gene sequence: CDR1 SEHNR, CDR2 FQNEAQ (reference sequence). Written as DNA, the CDR3 is TGTGCCAGCAGCGGTCGACTAGCGGGACTAGCCGGGGAGCTGTTTTTT. This translates into CASSGRLAGLAGELFF.

This chain uses TRBV7-9 with TRBJ2-7; TRBD1 matches at 8 bases. The trim removed 5 bases at V and 3 bases at J, leaving 6 bases unmatched. The CDR3 extends over 14 amino acids. CDR1 and CDR2 from the germline V gene are SEHNR and FQNEAQ (reference sequence). The CDR3 protein is CASSPRGQVYEQYF. The CDR3, as DNA: TGTGCCAGCAGCCCCCGGGGACAGGTCTACGAGCAGTACTTC. The whole variable domain, filled in from reference TRBV7-9 and TRBJ2-7, reads DTGVSQNPRHKITKRGQNVTFRCDPISEHNRLYWYRQTLGQGPEFLTYFQNEAQLEKSRLLSDRFSAERPKGSFSTLEIQRTEQGDSAMYLCASSPRGQVYEQYFGPGTRLTVT.

V and J are TRBV5-4 and TRBJ1-1, with 9 bases lining up with TRBD1. Germline-derived CDR1 and CDR2 are SGHNT and YYREEE (reference sequence). V shed 5 bases, J shed 4 bases, and the junction held 12 bases outside the gene matches. The length of the CDR3 is 16 residues. Here the CDR3 DNA reads TGTGCCAGCAGGCCGGGACAGGGCTCCTGGGGCACTGAAGCTTTCTTT. Translated: CASRPGQGSWGTEAFF.

The chain employs TRBV11-2 and TRBJ2-1; D unclear. CDR1 and CDR2 (germline): SGHAT, FQNNGV. This CDR3 contains 14 residues. V gave up 2 bases and J gave up 7 bases, with 12 bases separating them. This chain's CDR3 is CASSLWTGGNEQFF. The CDR3 nucleotides are TGTGCCAGCAGCTTATGGACGGGTGGGAATGAGCAGTTCTTC.

This clone appeared a single time. The chain combines TRBV9 with TRBJ2-1; D ambiguous. Looked up from germline, CDR1 is SGDLS and CDR2 is YYNGEE. Trimming pared 3 bases from V and 5 bases from J, leaving 15 bases between. The CDR3 runs 15 residues. CDR3 amino acids: CASSARGARDNEQFF. CDR3 nucleotide sequence: TGTGCCAGCAGCGCCCGTGGAGCCCGGGACAATGAGCAGTTCTTC.

The chain joins TRBV9 to TRBJ2-1, with a possible D match to TRBD1 (5 bases). Germline V gene sequence: CDR1 SGDLS, CDR2 YYNGEE. This CDR3 contains 15 residues. Trimming cost V 0 bases and J 3 bases, with 10 bases left between them. CDR3 amino acids: CASSVEGAVYNEQFF. The DNA of the CDR3 is TGTGCCAGCAGCGTAGAAGGGGCTGTCTACAATGAGCAGTTCTTC.

This chain links TRBV24-1 with TRBJ2-5; D is perhaps TRBD1 (5 bases). Trimming pared 3 bases from V and 2 bases from J, leaving 18 bases between. Germline V CDR1 and CDR2: KGHDR, SFDVKD. CDR3 size: 17 residues. CDR3 amino acids: CATSDLKLQGAQETQYF. The CDR3 DNA is TGTGCCACCAGTGATCTTAAGCTTCAGGGTGCTCAAGAGACCCAGTACTTC.

CDR3 bases: TGTGCCAGCAGCACCCGGACTAGCGGGGGGAACATTCAGTACTTC. It codes for CASSTRTSGGNIQYF. The chain is built from TRBV3-1 (or the pseudogene TRBV3-2) and TRBJ2-4; 14 positions agree with TRBD2. The CDR3 length is 15 residues. V lost 5 bases to trimming and J lost 7 bases; unmatched junction nucleotides: 4. Germline values: CDR1 LGHDT, CDR2 YNNKEL (reference sequence).

Remarks on this clone: In the same sample, other DNA sequences code for this CDR3. The chain couples TRBV5-1 to TRBJ2-3; perhaps TRBD2 as D (6 bases). This CDR3 has 14 amino acids. The germline gives CDR1 SGHRS, CDR2 YFSETQ. Trimming removed 0 bases at V and 5 bases at J, with 10 bases between. The CDR3 bases are TGCGCCAGCAGCTTGGTCGGGAGCGGAGATACGCAGTATTTT. Its translation: CASSLVGSGDTQYF. The full variable domain, with the rest looked up from reference TRBV5-1 and TRBJ2-3, is KAGVTQTPRYLIKTRGQQVTLSCSPISGHRSVSWYQQTPGQGLQFLFEYFSETQRNKGNFPGRFSGRQFSNSRSEMNVSTLELGDSALYLCASSLVGSGDTQYFGPGTRLTVL.

This chain connects TRBV2 to TRBJ1-1; D is undetermined. The CDR3 has 16 amino acids. Germline CDR1 SNHLY, CDR2 FYNNEI. Trimming removed 0 bases from V and 1 base from J, with 12 bases in between. DNA of the CDR3: TGTGCCAGCAGTGAAGCGGTTCGACGCCCGAACACTGAAGCTTTCTTT. Its protein is CASSEAVRRPNTEAFF.